This TCR beta chain emerged from a study of T cell repertoires in cytomegalovirus infection. Study overall: Peptides in the study included HLA-C-restricted and HLA-B-restricted CMV epitopes.

A remark on this clonotype: No antigen is known for it.

The V gene's germline CDR1 is SGHTS and CDR2 YDEGEE. This CDR3 has 16 amino acids. V shed 3 bases and J 0 bases; nucleotides not matched to a gene: 5. One entry per CDR3 protein, called by TCRdb with MiXCR from the reads. The table lists roughly 80,000 distinct CDR3 sequences, roughly 37% of them singletons. The chain joins TRBV5-8 to TRBJ2-2; 7 nucleotides line up with TRBD2. The material sequenced was CD8+ T cells from cultured PBMCs, taken from culture after CMV antigen stimulation. The source of this sequence is a human donor in good health (CMV status not recorded). Some clones in this sample may be carry-over from other donors' samples. CDR3 nucleotides: TGTGCCAGCAGCTGGGAGGGGCGCACGAACACCGGGGAGCTGTTTTTT. Amino acid sequence: CASSWEGRTNTGELFF.